The clone carrying this T cell receptor (beta chain) was observed many times. The antigen remains unidentified. V lost 5 bases and J 3 bases, leaving 14 bases between the germline ends. The germline V gene encodes CDR1 MNHNY and CDR2 SVGAGI (reference sequence). There are 14 residues in the CDR3. The sample originates from a study of blood T cells in healthy people across ages. General study findings and limits: It was not possible, with unsorted PBMCs, to conclusively compare naive and antigen-experienced cells. It was held that diversity estimates obtained from one million T cells represented underestimates.

The donors, all healthy, were Caucasians living in Russia, aged roughly 6 to 95. Primers used in a second PCR of about 7 to 12 cycles were a sample-barcoded 5' primer and a J-beta primer mix. Per-sample output comprised a minimum of 2.5 million paired-end reads containing CDR3. MiXCR, applied by TCRdb to the 5' RACE reads, yields one record per CDR3 protein. Of 710,000 or so distinct CDR3 sequences in the sample, about 32% were seen once. The rearrangement uses TRBV6-6 and TRBJ2-7; possible D gene TRBD2, 5 bases. The sample was blood. The clonotype comes from a woman of 80 years or more in good health. CDR3 coding DNA: TGTGCCAGCAGTCCGACCGGGAACGACTACGAGCAGTACTTC. Translation gives CASSPTGNDYEQYF.